This T cell receptor beta chain was profiled in a study of tumor-infiltrating lymphocytes in primary liver carcinoma. General study findings and limits: The difference in top-250-clone fraction between tumors and blood was significant, favoring tumors (p = 0.039). Tumor region pairs outstripped tumor-adjacent and tumor-blood pairs in overlap.

This CDR3 is built from 14 residues. Looked up from germline, CDR1 is ENHRY and CDR2 is SYGVKD. V was cut by 6 bases and J by 4 bases, with 16 bases left in between. As for this clonotype: Its antigen is still unknown.

The study extracted blood RNA from unsorted whole blood and also extracted germline DNA. Making TCR beta cDNA involved approximately 0.5 ug total RNA and a constant-region primer. Employing slightly modified ARM-PCR, three nested multiplex PCR rounds were run, and these gave rise to the TCR beta libraries. TRBV1-TRBV30 forward and Cbeta reverse primers drove the first two approximately 11-cycle rounds. Each CDR3 protein is one row after TCRdb ran MiXCR on the multiplex PCR reads. The profile shows 300,000 to 400,000 distinct CDR3 sequences, 65% of them singletons. This chain connects TRBV10-3 to TRBJ2-7; D uncertain. Specimen: peripheral blood. The receptor comes from a man aged 40-55 years with primary liver carcinoma and hepatitis B virus infection. The CDR3 nucleotides are TGTGCCATCAGGAGCCCCTCGTGGACGTACGAGCAGTACTTC. It yields the protein CAIRSPSWTYEQYF.